Presented here are 22 T cell receptor beta chains from one specimen sequenced in a study of cytomegalovirus exposure and HLA in healthy donors. With 60 Vbeta and 13 Jbeta primers, the PCR was carried out. TCRdb's copy holds only in-frame clones and misses some; the assay was immunoSEQ multiplex PCR. The sample shows more than 90,000 clones, approximately 69% of them seen only once. The sequenced sample was PBMCs. The source of these receptors is a boy under 18 in good health and CMV-seropositive.

The genes are TRBV5-5 and TRBJ2-5; TRBD1 matches 7 bases. The germline gives CDR1 SGHKS, CDR2 YYEKEE (reference sequence). The CDR3 sequence is 16 residues long. V lost 0 bases to trimming and J lost 5 bases; unmatched junction nucleotides: 10. The CDR3 protein is CASSLGLAGGEETQYF. DNA for the CDR3: TGTGCCAGCAGCTTGGGCCTCGCAGGGGGTGAGGAGACCCAGTACTTC.

There are a few counts of this clone. The rearrangement uses TRBV9 and TRBJ2-7; D uncertain. V lost 4 bases, J lost 4 bases, and 12 bases lay in between. Germline assignment: CDR1 SGDLS and CDR2 YYNGEE. CDR3 length: 13 residues. CDR3 DNA: TGTGCCAGCAGCCCACATGGAGAATACGAGCAGTACTTC. It is translated as CASSPHGEYEQYF.

The gene calls are TRBV2 and TRBJ1-6, with TRBD1 matching over 9 bases. This CDR3 spans 17 amino acids. Germline V CDR1 and CDR2: SNHLY, FYNNEI. V lost 6 bases to trimming and J lost 5 bases; unmatched junction nucleotides: 11. The CDR3 region is CASSVNRDRADNSPLHF. The DNA for the CDR3 is TGTGCCAGCAGCGTCAACCGGGACAGGGCAGATAATTCACCCCTCCACTTT.

The chain is built from TRBV4-3 and TRBJ2-1, with D perhaps TRBD2 (6 bases). V was pared by 0 bases and J by 3 bases, with 12 bases between. Germline V gives CDR1 LGHNA, CDR2 YSLEER. This CDR3 has 16 amino acids. The CDR3 region has the DNA TGCGCCAGCAGCCAAGACGTCCCTAGCGTCTACAATGAGCAGTTCTTC. It yields the protein CASSQDVPSVYNEQFF.

This chain links TRBV30 with TRBJ2-2; 9 bases map to TRBD1. Germline trimming cut 3 bases from V and 6 bases from J; bases unmatched to any gene: 2. The length of the CDR3 is 13 residues. CDR1 GTSNPN and CDR2 SVGIG come from the germline V gene (reference sequence). The CDR3: CAWSRQGAGELFF. The CDR3 DNA sequence: TGTGCCTGGAGCAGACAGGGGGCCGGGGAGCTGTTTTTT.

V usage is TRBV7-9 and J usage is TRBJ1-2; 11 nucleotides line up with TRBD1. The CDR3 has 13 amino acids. Trimming took 3 bases from V and 8 from J; bases not matched to a gene: 2. Looked up from germline, CDR1 is SEHNR and CDR2 is FQNEAQ (reference sequence). CDR3 sequence reads: CASSLDRGQGYTF. The CDR3, as DNA: TGTGCCAGCAGCTTGGACAGGGGGCAGGGCTACACCTTC.

The chain has TRBV2 and TRBJ2-1, with D unresolved. The V end lost 10 bases, the J end lost 5 bases, and 9 bases lay between the germline ends. The CDR3 contains 11 residues. Germline CDR1 SNHLY, CDR2 FYNNEI. CDR3 in DNA: TGTGCCACCTCTTTCCACAATGAGCAGTTCTTC. Its protein product is CATSFHNEQFF.

The gene calls are TRBV4-1 and TRBJ2-3; 8 bases map to TRBD2. From germline, CDR1 is MGHRA and CDR2 YSYEKL. V trimming: 4 bases; J trimming: 2 bases; junction bases outside the gene matches: 11. This CDR3 spans 17 amino acids. CDR3 in DNA: TGCGCCAGCAGCCTCGTGAGTAGCGGGGATCACACAGATACGCAGTATTTT. The encoded protein is CASSLVSSGDHTDTQYF.

In its sample, this clone was seen a few times. The V gene is TRBV5-6, the J gene TRBJ2-1; 12 nucleotides agree with TRBD2. V dropped 2 bases and J dropped 5; count of bases not matched to a gene: 2. There are 15 residues in the CDR3. Germline V gene sequence: CDR1 SGHDT, CDR2 YYEEEE. DNA of the CDR3: TGTGCCAGCAGCTTACTAGCGGGGGGCCACAATGAGCAGTTCTTC. This encodes CASSLLAGGHNEQFF.

A few counts support this clone. The chain has TRBV9 and TRBJ2-7; TRBD1 agrees at 7 bases. CDR3 length: 12 amino acids. Trimming took 3 bases from V and 7 from J; bases not matched to a gene: 4. Germline CDR1 is SGDLS and CDR2 is YYNGEE. CDR3 loop: CASSEGAGEQYF. CDR3 sequence (DNA): TGTGCCAGCAGCGAGGGGGCAGGGGAGCAGTACTTC.

This chain connects TRBV7-6 to TRBJ1-2; D not certain. The germline V and J ends were trimmed by 5 bases and 10 bases, with 17 bases remaining between them. The germline gives CDR1 SGHVS, CDR2 FNYEAQ. The CDR3 consists of 13 residues. The CDR3 sequence: CASSPALGQIYTF. CDR3 bases: TGTGCCAGCAGCCCCGCCCTTGGGCAGATCTACACCTTC. Based on the CDR3 plus reference TRBV7-6 and TRBJ1-2, the full variable domain is GAGVSQSPRYKVTKRGQDVALRCDPISGHVSLYWYRQALGQGPEFLTYFNYEAQQDKSGLPNDRFSAERPEGSISTLTIQRTEQRDSAMYRCASSPALGQIYTFGSGTRLTVV.

This clone was observed a single time. The chain has TRBV15 and TRBJ1-2; unclear D gene. The length of the CDR3 is 11 residues. The V and J ends lost 5 bases and 6 bases respectively, with 7 bases between them. Germline values: CDR1 LNHNV, CDR2 YYDKDF (reference sequence). In nucleotides, the CDR3 is TGTGCCACCAGCGGTGACAATGGCTACACCTTC. Amino acids: CATSGDNGYTF.

In its sample, this clone was seen a few times. The V and J genes are TRBV6-1 and TRBJ2-7; D may be TRBD1 (6 bases). The CDR3 extends over 14 amino acids. Germline CDR1 reads MNHNS; CDR2 reads SASEGT. The V end was cut by 6 bases, the J end by 0 bases, with 12 bases between. The CDR3, as DNA: TGTGCCAGCAGGCGACAGGCGCTCTCCTACGAGCAGTACTTC. Translated, it gives CASRRQALSYEQYF.

This clone has just one count. The V and J genes are TRBV2 and TRBJ2-1; D is possibly TRBD1 (5 bases). Trimming cost V 7 bases and J 0 bases, with 10 bases left between them. This CDR3 region has 14 residues. CDR1 is SNHLY, CDR2 FYNNEI, per germline. The CDR3 region is CASNRDSSYNEQFF. DNA of the CDR3: TGTGCCAGCAACAGAGACAGCTCCTACAATGAGCAGTTCTTC. The variable domain in full, completed from reference TRBV2 and TRBJ2-1, reads EPEVTQTPSHQVTQMGQEVILRCVPISNHLYFYWYRQILGQKVEFLVSFYNNEISEKSEIFDDQFSVERPDGSNFTLKIRSTKLEDSAMYFCASNRDSSYNEQFFGPGTRLTVL.

This clone has more than one count but fewer than ten. V and J are TRBV18 and TRBJ2-5; D may be TRBD1 (5 bases). This CDR3 has 16 amino acids. The V end lost 3 bases, the J end lost 4 bases, and 18 bases lay between the germline ends. Germline CDR1 KGHSH, CDR2 LQKENI. This CDR3 is CASSPSWGARIETQYF. The CDR3 DNA reads as TGTGCCAGCTCACCCTCTTGGGGCGCCCGGATAGAGACCCAGTACTTC. The full variable domain, rest sourced from reference TRBV18 and TRBJ2-5, is NAGVMQNPRHLVRRRGQEARLRCSPMKGHSHVYWYRQLPEEGLKFMVYLQKENIIDESGMPKERFSAEFPKEGPSILRIQQVVRGDSAAYFCASSPSWGARIETQYFGPGTRLLVL.

About this clone: One end of the junction does not line up with germline, which may come from a read error. V and J are TRBV6-5 and TRBJ1-2; the D gene is possibly TRBD1 (5 bases). This CDR3 contains 13 residues. From germline, CDR1 is MNHEY and CDR2 SVGAGI. CDR3 amino acids: CASSYGEGLGYPF. In nucleotides, the CDR3 is TGTGCCAGCAGTTACGGGGAGGGACTTGGCTACCCCTTC.

There are a few counts of this clone. V usage is TRBV6-6 and J usage is TRBJ1-6; 9 bases agree with TRBD1. This CDR3 has 16 residues. The germline gives CDR1 MNHNY, CDR2 SVGAGI (reference sequence). The V segment lost 4 bases and the J segment 8 bases; nucleotides outside the gene matches: 9. DNA of the CDR3: TGTGCCAGCAGTTTCTCTCCGGACAGGGGATATTCACCCCTCCACTTT. The encoded protein is CASSFSPDRGYSPLHF.

This chain joins TRBV5-8 and TRBJ1-2, with D hard to call. The CDR3 length is 13 residues. The V gene's germline CDR1 is SGHTS and CDR2 YDEGEE. The germline V and J ends were trimmed by 1 base and 7 bases, with 11 bases remaining between them. The CDR3 spells CASSLKRVAGYTF. CDR3 nucleotide sequence: TGTGCCAGCAGCTTGAAGAGGGTTGCTGGCTACACCTTC.

The chain couples TRBV9 to TRBJ2-7; 10 bases line up with TRBD1. Germline lookup yields CDR1 SGDLS and CDR2 YYNGEE. V dropped 4 bases and J dropped 2; count of bases not matched to a gene: 3. This CDR3 spans 14 amino acids. The CDR3 loop is CASSPGQGAYEQYF. In nucleotides, the CDR3 is TGTGCCAGCAGCCCTGGACAGGGGGCCTACGAGCAGTACTTC. Drawing the rest from reference TRBV9 and TRBJ2-7, the complete variable domain is DSGVTQTPKHLITATGQRVTLRCSPRSGDLSVYWYQQSLDQGLQFLIQYYNGEERAKGNILERFSAQQFPDLHSELNLSSLELGDSALYFCASSPGQGAYEQYFGPGTRLTVT.

The chain recombines TRBV13 with TRBJ2-7; maybe TRBD2 (5 bases). The CDR3 extends over 13 amino acids. Trimming took off 3 bases at V and 3 bases at J, with 9 bases between the two ends. The germline V gene encodes CDR1 PRHDT and CDR2 FYEKMQ (reference sequence). The CDR3 DNA follows: TGTGCCAGCAGCTTCGGACGGGACTACGAGCAGTACTTC. Amino acids: CASSFGRDYEQYF.

V usage is TRBV29-1 and J usage is TRBJ2-2, with TRBD1 matching 7 bases. V shed 5 bases, J shed 2 bases, and the junction held 5 bases outside the gene matches. Germline CDR1 reads SQVTM; CDR2 reads ANQGSEA. The CDR3 covers 14 residues. CDR3: CSVTTGVNTGELFF. DNA of the CDR3: TGCAGCGTTACAACAGGGGTTAACACCGGGGAGCTGTTTTTT.

The rearrangement uses TRBV11-2 and TRBJ1-2; D is undetermined. The germline V and J ends were trimmed by 7 bases and 4 bases, with 13 bases remaining between them. The CDR3 is 13 amino acids. The germline V gene has CDR1 SGHAT and CDR2 FQNNGV. The CDR3 sequence is CASTPRGGYGYTF. Written as DNA, the CDR3 is TGTGCCAGCACCCCCCGGGGTGGCTATGGCTACACCTTC.